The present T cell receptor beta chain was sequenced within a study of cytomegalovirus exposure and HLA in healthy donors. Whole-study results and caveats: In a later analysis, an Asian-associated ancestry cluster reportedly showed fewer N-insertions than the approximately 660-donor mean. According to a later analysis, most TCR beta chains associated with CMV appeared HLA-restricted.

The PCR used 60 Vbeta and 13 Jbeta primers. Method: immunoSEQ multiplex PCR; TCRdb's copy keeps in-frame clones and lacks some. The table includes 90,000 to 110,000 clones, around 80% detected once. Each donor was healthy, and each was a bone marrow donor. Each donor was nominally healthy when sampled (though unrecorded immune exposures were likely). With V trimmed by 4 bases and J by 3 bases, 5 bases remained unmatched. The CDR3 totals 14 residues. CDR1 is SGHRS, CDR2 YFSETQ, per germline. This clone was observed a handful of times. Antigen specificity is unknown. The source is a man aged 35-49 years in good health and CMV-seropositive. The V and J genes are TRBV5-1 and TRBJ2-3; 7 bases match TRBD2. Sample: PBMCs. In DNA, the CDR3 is TGCGCCAGCAGCCGGACTAGTTCAACAGATACGCAGTATTTT. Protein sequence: CASSRTSSTDTQYF.